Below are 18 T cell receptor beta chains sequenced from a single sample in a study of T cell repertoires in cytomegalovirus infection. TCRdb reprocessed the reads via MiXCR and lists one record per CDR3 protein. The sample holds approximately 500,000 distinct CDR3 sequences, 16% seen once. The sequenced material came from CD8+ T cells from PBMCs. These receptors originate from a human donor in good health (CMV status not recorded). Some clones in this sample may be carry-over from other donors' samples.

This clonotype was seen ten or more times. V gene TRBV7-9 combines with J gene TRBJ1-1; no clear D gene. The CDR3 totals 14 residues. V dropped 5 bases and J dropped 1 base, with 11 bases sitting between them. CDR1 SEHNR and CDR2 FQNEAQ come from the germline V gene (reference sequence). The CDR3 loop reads CASSGDGRNTEAFF. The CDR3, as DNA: TGTGCCAGCAGCGGTGACGGCCGGAACACTGAAGCTTTCTTT.

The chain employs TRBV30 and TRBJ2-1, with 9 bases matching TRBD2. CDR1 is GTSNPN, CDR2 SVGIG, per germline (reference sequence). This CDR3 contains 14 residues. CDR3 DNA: TGTGGCGCCACGCGGGAGGGAATCTACAATGAGCAGTTCTTC. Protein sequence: CGATREGIYNEQFF.

This chain's CDR3 is CASSFSRGAPTDTQYF. As DNA, the CDR3 is TGTGCCAGCAGCTTTTCGCGGGGGGCCCCCACAGATACGCAGTATTTT. The chain couples TRBV5-4 to TRBJ2-3, with 8 bases matching TRBD2. Germline-derived CDR1 and CDR2 are SGHNT and YYREEE (reference sequence). The V and J ends lost 2 bases and 2 bases, in that order; junction bases with no gene match: 7. This CDR3 region has 16 residues.

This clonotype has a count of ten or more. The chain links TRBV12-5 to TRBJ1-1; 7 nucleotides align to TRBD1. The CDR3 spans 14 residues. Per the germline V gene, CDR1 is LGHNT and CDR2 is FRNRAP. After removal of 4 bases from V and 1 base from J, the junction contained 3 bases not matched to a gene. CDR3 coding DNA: TGTGCTAGTGGTTCGGGACAGTCGAACACTGAAGCTTTCTTT. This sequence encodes CASGSGQSNTEAFF.

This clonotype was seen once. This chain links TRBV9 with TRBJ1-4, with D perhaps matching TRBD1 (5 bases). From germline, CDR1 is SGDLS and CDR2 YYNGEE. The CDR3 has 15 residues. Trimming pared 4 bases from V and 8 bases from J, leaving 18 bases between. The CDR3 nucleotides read TGTGCCAGCAGCCCTAGAGTGGGACGACCAGAAAAACTGTTTTTT. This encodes CASSPRVGRPEKLFF.

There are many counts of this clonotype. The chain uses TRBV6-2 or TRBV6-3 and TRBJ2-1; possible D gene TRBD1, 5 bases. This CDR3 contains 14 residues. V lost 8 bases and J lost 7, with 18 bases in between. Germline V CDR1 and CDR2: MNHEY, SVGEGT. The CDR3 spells CASLGAKRKNEQFF. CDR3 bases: TGTGCCAGCTTAGGGGCTAAGCGCAAGAATGAGCAGTTCTTC.

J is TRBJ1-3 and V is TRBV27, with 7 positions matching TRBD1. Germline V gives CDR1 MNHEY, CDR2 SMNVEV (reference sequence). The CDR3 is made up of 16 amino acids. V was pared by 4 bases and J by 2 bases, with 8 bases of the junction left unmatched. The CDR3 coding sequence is TGTGCCAGCAGTTCCGGGGCGGGGACAGCTGGAAACACCATATATTTT. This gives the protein CASSSGAGTAGNTIYF.

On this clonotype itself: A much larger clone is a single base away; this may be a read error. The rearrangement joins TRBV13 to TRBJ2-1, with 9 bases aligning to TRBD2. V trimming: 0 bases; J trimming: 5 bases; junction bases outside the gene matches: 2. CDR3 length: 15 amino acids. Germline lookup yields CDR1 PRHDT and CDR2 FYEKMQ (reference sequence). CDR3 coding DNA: TGTGCCAGCAGCTTAGGGGGACTAGCCCACAATGAGCAGTTCTTC. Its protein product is CASSLGGLAHNEQFF. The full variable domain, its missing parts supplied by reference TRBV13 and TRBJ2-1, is AAGVIQSPRHLIKEKRETATLKCYPIPRHDTVYWYQQGPGQDPQFLISFYEKMQSDKGSIPDRFSAQQFSDYHSELNMSSLELGDSALYFCASSLGGLAHNEQFFGPGTRLTVL.

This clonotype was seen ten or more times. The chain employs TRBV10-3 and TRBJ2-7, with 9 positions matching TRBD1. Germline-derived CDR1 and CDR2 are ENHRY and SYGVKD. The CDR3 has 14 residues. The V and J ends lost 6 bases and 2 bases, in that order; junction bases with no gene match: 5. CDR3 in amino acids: CAIRTGTGPYEQYF. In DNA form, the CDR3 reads TGTGCCATCAGAACCGGGACAGGGCCCTACGAGCAGTACTTC.

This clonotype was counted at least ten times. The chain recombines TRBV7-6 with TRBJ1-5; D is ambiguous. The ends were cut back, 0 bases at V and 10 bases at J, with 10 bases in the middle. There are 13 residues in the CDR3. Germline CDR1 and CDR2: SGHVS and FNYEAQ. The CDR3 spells CASSLAPREPQHF. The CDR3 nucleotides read TGTGCCAGCAGCTTAGCTCCGAGGGAACCCCAGCATTTT. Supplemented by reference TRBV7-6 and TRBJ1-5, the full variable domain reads GAGVSQSPRYKVTKRGQDVALRCDPISGHVSLYWYRQALGQGPEFLTYFNYEAQQDKSGLPNDRFSAERPEGSISTLTIQRTEQRDSAMYRCASSLAPREPQHFGDGTRLSIL.

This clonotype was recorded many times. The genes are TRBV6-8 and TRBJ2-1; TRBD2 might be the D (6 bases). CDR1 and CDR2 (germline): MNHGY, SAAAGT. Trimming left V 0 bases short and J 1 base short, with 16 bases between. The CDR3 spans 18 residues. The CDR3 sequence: CASSYSTPPSVSYNEQFF. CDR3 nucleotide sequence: TGTGCCAGCAGTTACTCGACGCCCCCTAGCGTTTCCTACAATGAGCAGTTCTTC.

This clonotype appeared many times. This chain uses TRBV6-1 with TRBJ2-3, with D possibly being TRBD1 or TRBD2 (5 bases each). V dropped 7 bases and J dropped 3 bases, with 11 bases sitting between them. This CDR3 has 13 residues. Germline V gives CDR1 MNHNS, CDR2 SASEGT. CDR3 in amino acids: CASTGTITDTQYF. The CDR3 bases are TGTGCCAGCACCGGGACCATAACAGATACGCAGTATTTT.

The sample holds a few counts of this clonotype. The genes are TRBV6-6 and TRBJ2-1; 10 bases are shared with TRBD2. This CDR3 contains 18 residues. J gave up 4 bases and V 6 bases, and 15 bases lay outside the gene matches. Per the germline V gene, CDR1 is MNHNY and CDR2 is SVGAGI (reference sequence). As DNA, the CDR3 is TGTGCCAGCAGCCAGACCTCATTTCTAGCGGGAGCTTACAATGAGCAGTTCTTC. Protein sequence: CASSQTSFLAGAYNEQFF.

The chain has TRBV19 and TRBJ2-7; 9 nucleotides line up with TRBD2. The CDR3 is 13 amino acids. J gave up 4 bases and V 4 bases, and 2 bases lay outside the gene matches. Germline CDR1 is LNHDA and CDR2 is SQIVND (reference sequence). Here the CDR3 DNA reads TGTGCCAGTAGTAATAGCGGGGGATACGAGCAGTACTTC. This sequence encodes CASSNSGGYEQYF.

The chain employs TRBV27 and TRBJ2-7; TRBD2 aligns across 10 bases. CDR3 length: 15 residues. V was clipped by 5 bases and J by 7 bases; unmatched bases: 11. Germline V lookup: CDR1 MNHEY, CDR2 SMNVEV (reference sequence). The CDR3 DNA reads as TGTGCCAGCAGTCCGGGGTGGGTAGCGGGAGGTGAGCAGTACTTC. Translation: CASSPGWVAGGEQYF.

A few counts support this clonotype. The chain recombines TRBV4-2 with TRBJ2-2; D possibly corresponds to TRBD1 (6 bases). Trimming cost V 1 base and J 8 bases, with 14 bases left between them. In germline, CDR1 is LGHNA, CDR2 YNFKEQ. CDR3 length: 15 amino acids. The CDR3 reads CASSQGDRSWGELFF. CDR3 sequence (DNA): TGTGCCAGCAGCCAAGGAGACAGGTCTTGGGGGGAGCTGTTTTTT.

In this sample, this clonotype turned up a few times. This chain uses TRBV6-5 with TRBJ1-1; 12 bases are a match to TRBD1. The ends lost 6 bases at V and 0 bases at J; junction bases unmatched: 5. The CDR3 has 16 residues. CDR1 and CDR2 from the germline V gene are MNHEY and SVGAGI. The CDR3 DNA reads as TGTGCCAGCAGGGGACAGGGGGCTGGGATGAACACTGAAGCTTTCTTT. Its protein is CASRGQGAGMNTEAFF.

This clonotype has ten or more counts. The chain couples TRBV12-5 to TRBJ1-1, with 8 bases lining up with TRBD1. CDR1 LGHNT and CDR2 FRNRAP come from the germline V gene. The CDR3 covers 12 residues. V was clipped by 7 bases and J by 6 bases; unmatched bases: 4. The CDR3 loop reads CASALQGAEAFF. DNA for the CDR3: TGTGCTAGTGCCCTACAGGGGGCTGAAGCTTTCTTT.